Listed here are 4 T cell receptor beta chains from one sample, sequenced in a study of blood T cell repertoires in COVID-19 (dated by TCRdb to 2018 to 2020). Receptor libraries were prepared by the immunoSEQ multiplex PCR assay. This is the immuneACCESS table as TCRdb keeps it, with only in-frame sequences that have V and J called. A part of the clones is gone; compared with another copy, unresolved V genes explain less than half, and the rest is unexplained. This sample has more than 300,000 clones in its table, and 86% of those were observed once. 3.5% to 5% of the sample is held by the ten biggest clonotypes. Sequenced sample: PBMCs or T cells enriched from blood (not recorded which). These receptors all stem from a man aged 25-45 years who had recovered from COVID-19.

The chain joins TRBV4-1 to TRBJ1-2, with TRBD1 identical over 7 bases. Germline V CDR1 and CDR2: MGHRA, YSYEKL. The junction had 3 bases not matched to a gene; V was cut back by 1 base and J by 4 bases. CDR3 length equals 14 residues. CDR3 coding DNA: TGCGCCAGCAGCCAAGCGGACAGGCTCTATGGCTACACCTTC. As protein: CASSQADRLYGYTF.

The chain employs TRBV27 and TRBJ2-7; 11 positions agree with TRBD1. From germline, CDR1 is MNHEY and CDR2 SMNVEV (reference sequence). Trimming cost V 5 bases and J 3 bases; bases outside gene matches: 15. The CDR3 runs to 18 residues. The CDR3 reads CASSTNVIRDRGDYEQYF. CDR3 bases: TGTGCCAGCAGTACAAATGTAATCCGGGACAGGGGGGACTACGAGCAGTACTTC.

This chain connects TRBV6-5 to TRBJ2-2; D gene ambiguous. This CDR3 contains 14 residues. V lost 3 bases and J 4 bases, leaving 9 bases between the germline ends. The germline V gene has CDR1 MNHEY and CDR2 SVGAGI. CDR3 bases: TGTGCCAGCAGTTATCAAGTGAGCACCGGGGAGCTGTTTTTT. Protein sequence: CASSYQVSTGELFF.

This clone has a handful of counts. The V gene is TRBV20-1, the J gene TRBJ2-5, with D maybe TRBD1 (7 bases). This CDR3 comprises 14 residues. V was shortened by 3 bases and J by 1 base, with 12 bases between the two germline ends. Per the germline V gene, CDR1 is DFQATT and CDR2 is SNEGSKA (reference sequence). The CDR3 here is CSASDREVQETQYF. CDR3 nucleotide sequence: TGCAGTGCTAGTGACAGGGAGGTCCAAGAGACCCAGTACTTC.